A selection of T cell receptor beta chains follows, all from one sample in a study of CD8 T cells in Susac syndrome. TCRdb re-called the immunoSEQ multiplex PCR reads with MiXCR, one entry per CDR3 protein. The data contain approximately 150,000 distinct CDR3 sequences, roughly 94% of them singletons. Material for sequencing was CD4+ T cells from PBMCs. These receptors came from a human donor with multiple sclerosis. CDR3s include the opening cysteine and the closing phenylalanine or tryptophan. D genes are given only for firm matches. The size field is filled for only some rows; it gives once, few, many or a size class.

cdr3_length j_call v_call d_call clone_size cdr3_aa cdr3_nt
16 TRBJ2-7 TRBV4-1 TRBD2 - CASSPPIGTSLREQYF TGCGCCAGCAGCCCCCCTATAGGGACTAGCTTGAGGGAGCAGTACTTC
14 TRBJ2-7 TRBV27 TRBD1 - CASKRDRGMGEQYF TGTGCCAGCAAACGGGACAGGGGTATGGGCGAGCAGTACTTC
15 TRBJ1-5 TRBV5-6 - - CASSSLSRGRQPQHF TGTGCCAGCAGCTCCCTGTCGCGGGGGAGACAGCCCCAGCATTTT
17 TRBJ2-4 TRBV2 - - CASSEGYPRAAKNIQYF TGTGCCAGCAGTGAAGGGTATCCCAGGGCAGCCAAAAACATTCAGTACTTC
15 TRBJ2-5 TRBV10-3 TRBD2 - CAISKELAGKETQYF TGTGCCATCAGTAAGGAACTAGCGGGAAAAGAGACCCAGTACTTC
13 TRBJ2-7 TRBV5-1 - once CASRRLGAFEQYF TGCGCCAGCAGAAGACTAGGAGCGTTCGAGCAGTACTTC
13 TRBJ2-7 TRBV3-1 TRBD1 - CASSRDRRNEQYF TGTGCCAGCAGCCGGGACAGGCGGAACGAGCAGTACTTC
14 TRBJ2-1 TRBV19 - - CASSAVGVPHEQFF TGTGCCAGTAGTGCGGTGGGGGTTCCACATGAGCAGTTCTTC
13 TRBJ1-5 TRBV7-8 TRBD1 - CASGQARNQPQHF TGTGCCAGCGGACAGGCGCGGAATCAGCCCCAGCATTTT
15 TRBJ1-5 TRBV2 - - CATRKDPGSNQPQHF TGTGCCACCCGAAAGGACCCAGGTAGCAATCAGCCCCAGCATTTT
15 TRBJ2-1 TRBV3-1 - once CASSQDWEPHNEQFF TGTGCCAGCAGCCAAGATTGGGAGCCTCACAATGAGCAGTTCTTC
14 TRBJ2-5 TRBV18 - - CASSRFGIQETQYF TGTGCCAGCTCACGATTCGGGATCCAAGAGACCCAGTACTTC
13 TRBJ2-5 TRBV5-6 TRBD1 - CASRWTGEETQYF TGTGCCAGCAGGTGGACAGGGGAAGAGACCCAGTACTTC